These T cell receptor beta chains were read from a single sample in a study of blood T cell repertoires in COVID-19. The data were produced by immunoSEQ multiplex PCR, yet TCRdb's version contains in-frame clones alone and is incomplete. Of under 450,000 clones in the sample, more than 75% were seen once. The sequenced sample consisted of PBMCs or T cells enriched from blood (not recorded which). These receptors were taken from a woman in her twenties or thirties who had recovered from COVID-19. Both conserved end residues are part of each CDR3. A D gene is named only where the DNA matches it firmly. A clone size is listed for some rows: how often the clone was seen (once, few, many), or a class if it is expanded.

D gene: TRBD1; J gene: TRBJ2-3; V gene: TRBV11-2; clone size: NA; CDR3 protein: CASSLGTGGTDTQYF; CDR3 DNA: TGTGCCAGCAGCTTAGGGACAGGGGGCACAGATACGCAGTATTTT
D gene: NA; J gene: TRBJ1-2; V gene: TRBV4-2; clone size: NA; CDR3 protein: CASSQDLGGPRDYGYTF; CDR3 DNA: TGTGCCAGCAGCCAAGATCTTGGGGGCCCCCGGGACTATGGCTACACCTTC
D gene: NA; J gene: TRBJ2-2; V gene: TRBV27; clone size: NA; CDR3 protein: CASSRTTGGKREGRTGELFF; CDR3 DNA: TGTGCCAGCAGTCGAACGACAGGGGGCAAGCGGGAGGGCCGCACCGGGGAGCTGTTTTTT
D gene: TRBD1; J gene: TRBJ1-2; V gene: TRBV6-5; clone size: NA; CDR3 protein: CASSKDRGVYGYTF; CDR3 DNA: TGTGCCAGCAGTAAGGACAGGGGGGTCTATGGCTACACCTTC
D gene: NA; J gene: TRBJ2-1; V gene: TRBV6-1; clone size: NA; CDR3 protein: CASSEMFGVYNEQFF; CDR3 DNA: TGTGCCAGCAGTGAGATGTTCGGGGTCTACAATGAGCAGTTCTTC
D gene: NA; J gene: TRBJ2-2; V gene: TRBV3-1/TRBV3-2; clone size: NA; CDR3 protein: CASSLRGGPNTGELFF; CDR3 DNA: TGTGCCAGCAGCCTACGCGGGGGCCCGAACACCGGGGAGCTGTTTTTT
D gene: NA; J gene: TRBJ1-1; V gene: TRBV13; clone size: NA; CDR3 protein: CASSLSGTEAFF; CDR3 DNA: TGTGCCAGCAGCCTATCCGGGACAGAAGCTTTCTTT
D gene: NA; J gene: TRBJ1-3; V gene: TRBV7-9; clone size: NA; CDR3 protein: CASSDGTFSGNTIYF; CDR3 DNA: TGTGCCAGCAGCGACGGGACATTCTCTGGAAACACCATATATTTT
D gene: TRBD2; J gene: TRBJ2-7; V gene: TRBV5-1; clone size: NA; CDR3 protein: CASRAPGLAGGGEQYF; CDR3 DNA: TGCGCCAGCAGGGCACCGGGACTAGCGGGAGGAGGAGAGCAGTACTTC
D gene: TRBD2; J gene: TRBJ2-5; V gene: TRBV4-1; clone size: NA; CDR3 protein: CASSQGLARQETQYF; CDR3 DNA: TGCGCCAGCAGCCAGGGACTAGCGAGACAAGAGACCCAGTACTTC
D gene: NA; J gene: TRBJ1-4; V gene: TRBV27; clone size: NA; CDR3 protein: CASSERGGVTNEKLFF; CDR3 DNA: TGTGCCAGCAGCGAAAGGGGAGGAGTAACTAATGAAAAACTGTTTTTT
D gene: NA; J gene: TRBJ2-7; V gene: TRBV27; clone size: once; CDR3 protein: CASSLMGSINEQYF; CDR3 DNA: TGTGCCAGCAGTTTAATGGGTAGCATTAACGAGCAGTACTTC
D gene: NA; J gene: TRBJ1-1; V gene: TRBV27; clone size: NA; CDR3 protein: CASSLLGTSNTEAFF; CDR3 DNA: TGTGCCAGCAGTTTACTCGGGACTTCGAACACTGAAGCTTTCTTT
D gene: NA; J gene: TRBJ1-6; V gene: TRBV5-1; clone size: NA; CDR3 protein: CASSLTESYNSPLHF; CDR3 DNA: TGCGCCAGCAGCTTAACAGAATCCTATAATTCACCCCTCCACTTT
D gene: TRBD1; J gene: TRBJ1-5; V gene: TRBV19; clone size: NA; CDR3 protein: CACRQGGSNQPQHF; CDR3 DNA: TGTGCCTGTAGACAGGGGGGAAGCAATCAGCCCCAGCATTTT
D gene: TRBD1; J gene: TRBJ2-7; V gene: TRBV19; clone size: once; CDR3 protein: CASSPGTGGYEQYF; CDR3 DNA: TGTGCCAGTAGTCCTGGGACAGGGGGGTACGAGCAGTACTTC
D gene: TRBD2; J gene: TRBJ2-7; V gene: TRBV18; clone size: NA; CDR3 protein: CASSPTSGSDEQYF; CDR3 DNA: TGTGCCAGCTCACCGACTAGCGGGAGTGACGAGCAGTACTTC
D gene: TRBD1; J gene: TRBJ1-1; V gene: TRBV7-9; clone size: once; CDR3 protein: CASSGDRGSMDTEAFF; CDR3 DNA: TGTGCCAGCAGCGGGGACAGGGGGAGTATGGACACTGAAGCTTTCTTT
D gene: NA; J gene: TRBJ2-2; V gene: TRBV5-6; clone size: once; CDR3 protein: CASSLYSPAGWGAGELFF; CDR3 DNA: TGTGCCAGCAGCTTGTATTCCCCAGCGGGCTGGGGGGCCGGGGAGCTGTTTTTT
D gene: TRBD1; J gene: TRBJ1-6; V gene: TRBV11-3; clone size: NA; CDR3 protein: CASSPDRGFSPLHF; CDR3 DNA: TGTGCCAGCAGCCCGGACAGGGGTTTTTCACCCCTCCACTTT
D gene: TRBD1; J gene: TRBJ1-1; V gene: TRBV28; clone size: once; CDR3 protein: CASSPLGTGGSEAFF; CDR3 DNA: TGTGCCAGCAGCCCCCTTGGGACAGGGGGCTCTGAAGCTTTCTTT
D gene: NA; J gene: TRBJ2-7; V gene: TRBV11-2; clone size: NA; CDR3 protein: CASSLEASPRYEQYF; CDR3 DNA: TGTGCCAGCAGCTTAGAGGCTAGTCCTCGGTACGAGCAGTACTTC
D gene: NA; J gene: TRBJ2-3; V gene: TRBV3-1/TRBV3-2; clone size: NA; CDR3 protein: CASSHATGTTGTDTQYF; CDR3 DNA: TGTGCCAGCAGCCATGCGACCGGGACAACTGGCACAGATACGCAGTATTTT
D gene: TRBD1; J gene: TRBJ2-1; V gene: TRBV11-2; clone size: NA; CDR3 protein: CASSLQQGARYNEQFF; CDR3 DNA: TGTGCCAGCAGCTTGCAACAGGGGGCGCGGTACAATGAGCAGTTCTTC
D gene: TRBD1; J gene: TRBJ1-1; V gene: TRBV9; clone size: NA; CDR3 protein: CASSAALGQGGPAFF; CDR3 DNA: TGTGCCAGCAGCGCCGCCCTGGGGCAGGGGGGCCCGGCTTTCTTT
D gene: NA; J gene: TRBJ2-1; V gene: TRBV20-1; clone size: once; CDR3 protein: CSASQGLDEQFF; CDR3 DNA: TGCAGTGCTAGTCAGGGGCTGGATGAGCAGTTCTTC
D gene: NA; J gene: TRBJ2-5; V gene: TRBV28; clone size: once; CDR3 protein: CASSSGDRETQYF; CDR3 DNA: TGTGCCAGCAGTTCGGGGGATCGGGAGACCCAGTACTTC
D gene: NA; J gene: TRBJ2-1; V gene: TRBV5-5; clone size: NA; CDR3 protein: CASSLDWSSYNEQFF; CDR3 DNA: TGTGCCAGCAGCTTGGACTGGAGCTCCTACAATGAGCAGTTCTTC
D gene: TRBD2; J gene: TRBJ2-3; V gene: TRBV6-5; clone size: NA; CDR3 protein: CASSYSSGNTDTQYF; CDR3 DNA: TGTGCCAGCAGTTACTCTAGCGGGAATACAGATACGCAGTATTTT
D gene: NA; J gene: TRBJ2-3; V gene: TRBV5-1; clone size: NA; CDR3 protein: CASSPAGTSRTDTQYF; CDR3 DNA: TGCGCCAGCAGCCCCGCCGGGACATCCCGCACAGATACGCAGTATTTT
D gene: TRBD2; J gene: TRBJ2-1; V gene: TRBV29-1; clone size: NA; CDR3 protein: CSVEILAGNNEQFF; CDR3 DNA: TGCAGCGTTGAAATACTAGCGGGAAACAATGAGCAGTTCTTC
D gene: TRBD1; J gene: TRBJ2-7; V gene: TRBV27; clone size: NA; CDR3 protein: CASSLSPPGQGLYEQYF; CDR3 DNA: TGTGCCAGCAGTTTATCGCCACCCGGACAGGGCCTCTACGAGCAGTACTTC
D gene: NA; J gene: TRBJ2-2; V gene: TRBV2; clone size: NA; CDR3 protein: CASSEGSSNTGELFF; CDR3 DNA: TGTGCCAGCAGTGAGGGGAGTTCGAACACCGGGGAGCTGTTTTTT
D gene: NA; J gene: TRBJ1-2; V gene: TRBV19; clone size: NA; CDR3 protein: CASSITGANYGYTF; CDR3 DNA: TGTGCCAGTAGTATAACAGGAGCTAACTATGGCTACACCTTC
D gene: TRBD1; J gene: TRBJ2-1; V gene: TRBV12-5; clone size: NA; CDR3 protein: CASGTPFEVGQHKNEQFF; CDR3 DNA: TGTGCTAGTGGCACTCCCTTTGAGGTGGGACAGCATAAAAATGAGCAGTTCTTC
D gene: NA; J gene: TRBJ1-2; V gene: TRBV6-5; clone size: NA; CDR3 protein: CAGGSHYGYTF; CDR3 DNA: TGTGCCGGGGGGTCCCACTATGGCTACACCTTC
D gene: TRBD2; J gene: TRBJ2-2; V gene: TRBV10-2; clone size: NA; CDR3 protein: CASRLAGGGELFF; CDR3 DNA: TGCGCCAGCAGGCTAGCGGGAGGGGGGGAGCTGTTTTTT
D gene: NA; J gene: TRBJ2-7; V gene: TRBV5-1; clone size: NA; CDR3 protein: CASSLGTDSYEQYF; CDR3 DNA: TGCGCCAGCAGCTTGGGGACGGACAGCTACGAGCAGTACTTC
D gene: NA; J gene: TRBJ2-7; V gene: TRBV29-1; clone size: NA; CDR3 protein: CSVADRATYEQYF; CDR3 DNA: TGCAGCGTTGCCGACAGAGCGACCTACGAGCAGTACTTC
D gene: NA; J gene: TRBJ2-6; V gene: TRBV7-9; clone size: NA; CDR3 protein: CASSLAAGLGSGANVLTF; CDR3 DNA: TGTGCCAGCAGCTTAGCGGCAGGGTTGGGCTCTGGGGCCAACGTCCTGACTTTC
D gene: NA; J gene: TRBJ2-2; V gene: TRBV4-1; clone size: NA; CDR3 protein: CASSQWTALNTGELFF; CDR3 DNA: TGCGCCAGCAGCCAATGGACAGCGCTTAACACCGGGGAGCTGTTTTTT
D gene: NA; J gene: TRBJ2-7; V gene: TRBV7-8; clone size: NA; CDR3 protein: CASSGVRVSYEQYF; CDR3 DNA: TGTGCCAGCAGCGGAGTACGGGTCTCCTACGAGCAGTACTTC
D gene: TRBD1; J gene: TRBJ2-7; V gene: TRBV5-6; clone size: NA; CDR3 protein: CASSLERGDRWNEQYF; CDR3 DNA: TGTGCCAGCAGCTTGGAGAGGGGGGACAGGTGGAACGAGCAGTACTTC
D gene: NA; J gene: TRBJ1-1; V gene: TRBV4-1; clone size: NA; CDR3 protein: CASSQGQPGDTEAFF; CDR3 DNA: TGCGCCAGCAGCCAAGGACAGCCGGGCGACACTGAAGCTTTCTTT
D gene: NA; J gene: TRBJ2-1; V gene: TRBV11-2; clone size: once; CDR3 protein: CASSYSYSSYNEQFF; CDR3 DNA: TGTGCCAGCAGCTACTCATACTCCTCCTACAATGAGCAGTTCTTC
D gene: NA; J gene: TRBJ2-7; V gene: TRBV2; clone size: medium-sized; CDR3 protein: CASRVSTNSYEQYF; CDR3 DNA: TGTGCCAGCAGGGTGTCTACTAATTCCTACGAGCAGTACTTC
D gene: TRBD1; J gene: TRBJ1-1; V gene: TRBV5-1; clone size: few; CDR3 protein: CASYDRAAEAFF; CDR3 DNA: TGCGCCAGCTATGACAGGGCTGCTGAAGCTTTCTTT
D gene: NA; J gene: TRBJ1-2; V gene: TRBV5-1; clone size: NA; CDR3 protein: CASSLGRGPSNYGYTF; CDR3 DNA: TGCGCCAGCAGCTTGGGCAGGGGCCCATCTAACTATGGCTACACCTTC
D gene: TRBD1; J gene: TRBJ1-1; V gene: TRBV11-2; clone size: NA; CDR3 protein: CASSHRGNTEAFF; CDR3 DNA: TGTGCCAGCAGCCACAGGGGCAACACTGAAGCTTTCTTT
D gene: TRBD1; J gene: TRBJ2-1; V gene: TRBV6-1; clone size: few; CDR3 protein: CASSEAGQVNEQFF; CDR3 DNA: TGTGCCAGCAGTGAAGCAGGACAGGTCAATGAGCAGTTCTTC
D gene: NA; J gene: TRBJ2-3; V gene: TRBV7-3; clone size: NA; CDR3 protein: CASSLSGLRTDTQYF; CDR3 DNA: TGTGCCAGCAGCTTAAGCGGGTTACGCACAGATACGCAGTATTTT
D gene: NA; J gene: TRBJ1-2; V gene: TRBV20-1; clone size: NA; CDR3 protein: CSADQGYGYTF; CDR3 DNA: TGCAGTGCTGATCAGGGCTATGGCTACACCTTC
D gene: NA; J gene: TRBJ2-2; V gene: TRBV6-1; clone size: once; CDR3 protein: CASSEEAIGELFF; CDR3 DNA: TGTGCCAGCAGTGAAGAAGCCATCGGGGAGCTGTTTTTT
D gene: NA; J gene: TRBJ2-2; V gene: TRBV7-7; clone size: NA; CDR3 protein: CASSLGSTGYTGELFF; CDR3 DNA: TGTGCTAGCAGCTTAGGATCTACAGGTTACACCGGGGAGCTGTTTTTT
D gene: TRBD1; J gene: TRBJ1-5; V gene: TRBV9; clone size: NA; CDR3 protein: CASSAAGTGDQPQHF; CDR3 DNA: TGTGCCAGCAGCGCAGCCGGGACAGGGGACCAGCCCCAGCATTTT
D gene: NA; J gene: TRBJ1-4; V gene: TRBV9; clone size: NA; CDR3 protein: CASSAGGQTNEKLFF; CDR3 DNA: TGTGCCAGCAGCGCGGGGGGGCAGACTAATGAAAAACTGTTTTTT
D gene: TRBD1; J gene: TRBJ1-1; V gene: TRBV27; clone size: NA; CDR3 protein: CASSSQGRTEAFF; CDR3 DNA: TGTGCCAGCAGTTCACAGGGGCGGACTGAAGCTTTCTTT
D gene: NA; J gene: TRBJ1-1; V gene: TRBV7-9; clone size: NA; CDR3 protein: CASSLAYGEDKTEAFF; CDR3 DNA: TGTGCCAGCAGCTTAGCGTACGGAGAGGATAAGACTGAAGCTTTCTTT
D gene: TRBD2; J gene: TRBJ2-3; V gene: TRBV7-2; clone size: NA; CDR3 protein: CASSFTSGTADTQYF; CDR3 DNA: TGTGCCAGCAGCTTTACTAGCGGGACCGCAGATACGCAGTATTTT
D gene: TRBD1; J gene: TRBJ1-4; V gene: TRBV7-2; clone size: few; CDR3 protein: CASSLPRDRDIKLFF; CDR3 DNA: TGTGCCAGCAGCTTACCTCGGGACAGGGACATAAAACTGTTTTTT